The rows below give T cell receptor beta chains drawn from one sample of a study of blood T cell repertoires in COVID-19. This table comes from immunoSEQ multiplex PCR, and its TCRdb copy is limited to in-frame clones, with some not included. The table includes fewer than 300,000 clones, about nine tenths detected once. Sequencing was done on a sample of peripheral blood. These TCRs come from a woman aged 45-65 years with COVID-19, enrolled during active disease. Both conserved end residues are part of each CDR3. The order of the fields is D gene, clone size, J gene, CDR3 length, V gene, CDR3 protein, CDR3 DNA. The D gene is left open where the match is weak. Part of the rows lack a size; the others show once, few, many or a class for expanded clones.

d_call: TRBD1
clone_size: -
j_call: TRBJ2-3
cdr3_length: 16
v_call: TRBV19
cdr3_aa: CASSIEQGAVLDTQYF
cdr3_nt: TGTGCCAGTAGTATAGAACAGGGGGCCGTTCTCGATACGCAGTATTTT

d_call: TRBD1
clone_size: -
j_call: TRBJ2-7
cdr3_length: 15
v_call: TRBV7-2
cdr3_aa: CASSHGQVSSYEQYF
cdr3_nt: TGTGCCAGCAGCCACGGACAGGTGAGCTCCTACGAGCAGTACTTC

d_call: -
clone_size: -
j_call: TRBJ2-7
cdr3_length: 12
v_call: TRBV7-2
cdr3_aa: CASSPYRGEQYF
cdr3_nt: TGTGCCAGCAGCCCCTACCGGGGAGAGCAGTACTTC

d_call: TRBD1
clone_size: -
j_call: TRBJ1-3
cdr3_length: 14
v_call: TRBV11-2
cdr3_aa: CASSPRDSGNTIYF
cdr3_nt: TGTGCCAGCAGCCCCCGGGACAGCGGAAACACCATATATTTT

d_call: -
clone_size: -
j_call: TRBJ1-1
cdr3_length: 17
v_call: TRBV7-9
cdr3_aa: CASSLGQALGIGTEAFF
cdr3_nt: TGTGCCAGCAGCTTAGGACAGGCGTTGGGGATAGGCACTGAAGCTTTCTTT

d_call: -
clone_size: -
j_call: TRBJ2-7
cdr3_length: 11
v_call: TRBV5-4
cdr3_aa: CASSSSYEQYF
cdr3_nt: TGTGCCAGCAGCTCGTCCTACGAGCAGTACTTC

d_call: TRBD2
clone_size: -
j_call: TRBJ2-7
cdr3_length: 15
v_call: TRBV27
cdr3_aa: CASSFTSGSPYEQYF
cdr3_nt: TGTGCCAGCAGTTTCACTAGCGGGAGCCCCTACGAGCAGTACTTC

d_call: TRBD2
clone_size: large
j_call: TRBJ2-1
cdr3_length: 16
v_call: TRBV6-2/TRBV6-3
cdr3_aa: CASSWVAGDPYNEQFF
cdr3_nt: TGTGCCAGCAGTTGGGTCGCGGGAGATCCCTACAATGAGCAGTTCTTC

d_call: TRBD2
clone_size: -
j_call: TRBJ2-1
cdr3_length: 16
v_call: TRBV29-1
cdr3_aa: CSVSIGLAGGFGEQFF
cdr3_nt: TGCAGCGTCAGCATTGGACTAGCGGGAGGGTTTGGTGAGCAGTTCTTC

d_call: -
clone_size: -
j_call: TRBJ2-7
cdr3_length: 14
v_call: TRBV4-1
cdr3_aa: CASSPYPVSYEQYF
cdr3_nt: TGCGCCAGCAGCCCCTACCCGGTCTCCTACGAGCAGTACTTC

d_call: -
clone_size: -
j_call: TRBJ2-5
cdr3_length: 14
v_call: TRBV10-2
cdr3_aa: CASSEVGDKETQYF
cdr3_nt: TGCGCCAGCAGTGAAGTCGGGGACAAAGAGACCCAGTACTTC

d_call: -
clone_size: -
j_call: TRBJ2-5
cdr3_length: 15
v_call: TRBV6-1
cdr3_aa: CASSEARGLQETQYF
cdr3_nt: TGTGCCAGCAGTGAAGCAAGAGGGCTCCAAGAGACCCAGTACTTC

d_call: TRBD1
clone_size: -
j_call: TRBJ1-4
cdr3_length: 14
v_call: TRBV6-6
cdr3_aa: CASRGQGWDEKLFF
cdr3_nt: TGTGCCAGCAGAGGACAGGGGTGGGATGAAAAACTGTTTTTT

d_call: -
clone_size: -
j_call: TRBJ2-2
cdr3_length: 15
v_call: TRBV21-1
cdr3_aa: CASSKATRTTGELFF
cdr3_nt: TGTGCCAGCAGCAAAGCGACTAGGACCACCGGGGAGCTGTTTTTT

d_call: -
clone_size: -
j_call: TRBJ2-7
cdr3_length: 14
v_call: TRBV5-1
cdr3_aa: CASSLRRRTYEQYF
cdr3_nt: TGCGCCAGCAGCTTGAGAAGGAGAACCTACGAGCAGTACTTC

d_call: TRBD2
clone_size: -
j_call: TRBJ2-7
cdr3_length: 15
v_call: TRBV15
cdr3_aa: CATSRGTSGNYEQYF
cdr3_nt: TGTGCCACCAGCAGAGGAACTAGCGGGAACTACGAGCAGTACTTC

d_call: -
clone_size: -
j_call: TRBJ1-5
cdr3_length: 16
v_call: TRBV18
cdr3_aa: CASSPVLQGSNQPQHF
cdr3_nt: TGTGCCAGCTCACCCGTTTTACAGGGTAGCAATCAGCCCCAGCATTTT

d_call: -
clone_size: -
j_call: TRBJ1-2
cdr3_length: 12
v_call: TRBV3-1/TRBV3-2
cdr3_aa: CASSVTGYGYTF
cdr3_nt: TGTGCCAGCAGCGTTACGGGCTATGGCTACACCTTC

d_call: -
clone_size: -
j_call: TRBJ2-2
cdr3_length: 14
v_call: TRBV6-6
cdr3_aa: CASSRTTNTGELFF
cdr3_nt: TGTGCCAGCAGTCGAACTACAAACACCGGGGAGCTGTTTTTT

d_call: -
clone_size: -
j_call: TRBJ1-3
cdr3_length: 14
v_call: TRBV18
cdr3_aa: CASSYGLSGNTIYF
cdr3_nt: TGTGCCAGCTCATACGGTCTCTCTGGAAACACCATATATTTT

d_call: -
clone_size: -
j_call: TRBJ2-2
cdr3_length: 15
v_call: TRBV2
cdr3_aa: CASSWGGGNTGELFF
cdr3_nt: TGTGCCAGCAGTTGGGGGGGCGGGAACACCGGGGAGCTGTTTTTT

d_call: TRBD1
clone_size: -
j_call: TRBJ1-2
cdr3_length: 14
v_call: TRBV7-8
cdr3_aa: CASSFRDRAYGYTF
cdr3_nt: TGTGCCAGCAGCTTTCGGGACAGGGCCTATGGCTACACCTTC

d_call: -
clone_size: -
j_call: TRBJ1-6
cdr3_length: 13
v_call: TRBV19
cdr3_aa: CASSTATHSPLHF
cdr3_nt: TGTGCCAGTTCAACCGCGACACACTCACCCCTCCACTTT

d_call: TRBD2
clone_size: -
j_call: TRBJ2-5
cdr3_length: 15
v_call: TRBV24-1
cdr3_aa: CATSDGGTTKETQYF
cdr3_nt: TGTGCCACCAGTGATGGTGGGACTACAAAAGAGACCCAGTACTTC

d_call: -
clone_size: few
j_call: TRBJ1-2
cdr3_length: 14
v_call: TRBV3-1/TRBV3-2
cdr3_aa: CASSLGDRPYGYTF
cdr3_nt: TGTGCCAGCAGCCTTGGCGACAGACCCTATGGCTACACCTTC

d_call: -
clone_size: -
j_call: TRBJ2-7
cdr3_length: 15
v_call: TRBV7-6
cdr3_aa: CASSLAQTAYYEQYF
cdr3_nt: TGTGCCAGCAGCTTAGCTCAGACAGCCTACTACGAGCAGTACTTC

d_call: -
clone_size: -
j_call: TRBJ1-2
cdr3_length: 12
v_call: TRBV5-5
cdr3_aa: CASSEGTYGYTF
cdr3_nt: TGTGCCAGCAGCGAAGGGACATACGGCTACACCTTC

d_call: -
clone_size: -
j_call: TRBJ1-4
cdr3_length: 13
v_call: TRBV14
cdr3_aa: CASSQGAGGKLFF
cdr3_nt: TGTGCCAGCAGCCAAGGAGCGGGGGGAAAACTGTTTTTT

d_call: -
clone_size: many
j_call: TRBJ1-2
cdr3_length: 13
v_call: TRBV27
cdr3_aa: CASSSGHTKGYTF
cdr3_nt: TGTGCCAGCAGCTCAGGACATACGAAGGGCTACACCTTC

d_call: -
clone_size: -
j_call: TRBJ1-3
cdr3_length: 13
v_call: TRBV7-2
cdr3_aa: CASTPSSGNTIYF
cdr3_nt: TGTGCCAGCACCCCTTCGTCTGGAAACACCATATATTTT

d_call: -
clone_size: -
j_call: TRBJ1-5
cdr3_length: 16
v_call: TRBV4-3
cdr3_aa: CASSQDAGASNQPQHF
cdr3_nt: TGCGCCAGCAGCCAAGATGCCGGTGCCAGCAATCAGCCCCAGCATTTT

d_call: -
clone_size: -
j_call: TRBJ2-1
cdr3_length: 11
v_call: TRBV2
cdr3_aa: CASLASNEQFF
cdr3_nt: TGTGCCAGTCTAGCGTCTAATGAGCAGTTCTTC

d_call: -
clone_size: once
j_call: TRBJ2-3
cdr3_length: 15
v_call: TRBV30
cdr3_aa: CAWRPARRAATTQYF
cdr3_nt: TGTGCCTGGAGACCCGCGAGGCGCGCGGCGACTACGCAGTATTTT

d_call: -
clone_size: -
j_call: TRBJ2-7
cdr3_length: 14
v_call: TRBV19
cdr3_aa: CASSTPGLIREQYF
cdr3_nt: TGTGCCAGTAGTACACCGGGACTTATACGGGAGCAGTACTTC

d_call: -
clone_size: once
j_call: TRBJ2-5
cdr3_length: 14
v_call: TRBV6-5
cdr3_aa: CASSSGPREETQYF
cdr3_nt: TGTGCCAGCAGTTCCGGCCCGAGGGAGGAGACCCAGTACTTC

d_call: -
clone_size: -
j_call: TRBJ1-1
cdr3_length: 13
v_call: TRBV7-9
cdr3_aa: CASSNSRGTEAFF
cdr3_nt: TGTGCCAGCAGCAACAGCCGGGGTACTGAAGCTTTCTTT

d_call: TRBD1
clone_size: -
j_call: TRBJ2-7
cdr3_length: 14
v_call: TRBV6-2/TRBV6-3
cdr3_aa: CASSRGTGVREQYF
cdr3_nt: TGTGCCAGCAGCCGGGGGACAGGGGTACGCGAGCAGTACTTC

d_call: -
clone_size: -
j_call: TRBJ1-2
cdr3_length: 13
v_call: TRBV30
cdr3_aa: CAWSLASNYGYTF
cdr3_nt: TGTGCCTGGAGTTTGGCCAGTAACTATGGCTACACCTTC

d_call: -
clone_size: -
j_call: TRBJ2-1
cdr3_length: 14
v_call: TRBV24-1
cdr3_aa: CATSDFAGSAEQFF
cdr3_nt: TGTGCCACCAGTGATTTCGCAGGGTCCGCTGAGCAGTTCTTC

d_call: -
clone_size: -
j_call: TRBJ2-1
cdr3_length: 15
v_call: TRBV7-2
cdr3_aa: CASSLVWPNPVKQFF
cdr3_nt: TGTGCCAGCAGCTTAGTCTGGCCCAATCCTGTAAAGCAGTTCTTC